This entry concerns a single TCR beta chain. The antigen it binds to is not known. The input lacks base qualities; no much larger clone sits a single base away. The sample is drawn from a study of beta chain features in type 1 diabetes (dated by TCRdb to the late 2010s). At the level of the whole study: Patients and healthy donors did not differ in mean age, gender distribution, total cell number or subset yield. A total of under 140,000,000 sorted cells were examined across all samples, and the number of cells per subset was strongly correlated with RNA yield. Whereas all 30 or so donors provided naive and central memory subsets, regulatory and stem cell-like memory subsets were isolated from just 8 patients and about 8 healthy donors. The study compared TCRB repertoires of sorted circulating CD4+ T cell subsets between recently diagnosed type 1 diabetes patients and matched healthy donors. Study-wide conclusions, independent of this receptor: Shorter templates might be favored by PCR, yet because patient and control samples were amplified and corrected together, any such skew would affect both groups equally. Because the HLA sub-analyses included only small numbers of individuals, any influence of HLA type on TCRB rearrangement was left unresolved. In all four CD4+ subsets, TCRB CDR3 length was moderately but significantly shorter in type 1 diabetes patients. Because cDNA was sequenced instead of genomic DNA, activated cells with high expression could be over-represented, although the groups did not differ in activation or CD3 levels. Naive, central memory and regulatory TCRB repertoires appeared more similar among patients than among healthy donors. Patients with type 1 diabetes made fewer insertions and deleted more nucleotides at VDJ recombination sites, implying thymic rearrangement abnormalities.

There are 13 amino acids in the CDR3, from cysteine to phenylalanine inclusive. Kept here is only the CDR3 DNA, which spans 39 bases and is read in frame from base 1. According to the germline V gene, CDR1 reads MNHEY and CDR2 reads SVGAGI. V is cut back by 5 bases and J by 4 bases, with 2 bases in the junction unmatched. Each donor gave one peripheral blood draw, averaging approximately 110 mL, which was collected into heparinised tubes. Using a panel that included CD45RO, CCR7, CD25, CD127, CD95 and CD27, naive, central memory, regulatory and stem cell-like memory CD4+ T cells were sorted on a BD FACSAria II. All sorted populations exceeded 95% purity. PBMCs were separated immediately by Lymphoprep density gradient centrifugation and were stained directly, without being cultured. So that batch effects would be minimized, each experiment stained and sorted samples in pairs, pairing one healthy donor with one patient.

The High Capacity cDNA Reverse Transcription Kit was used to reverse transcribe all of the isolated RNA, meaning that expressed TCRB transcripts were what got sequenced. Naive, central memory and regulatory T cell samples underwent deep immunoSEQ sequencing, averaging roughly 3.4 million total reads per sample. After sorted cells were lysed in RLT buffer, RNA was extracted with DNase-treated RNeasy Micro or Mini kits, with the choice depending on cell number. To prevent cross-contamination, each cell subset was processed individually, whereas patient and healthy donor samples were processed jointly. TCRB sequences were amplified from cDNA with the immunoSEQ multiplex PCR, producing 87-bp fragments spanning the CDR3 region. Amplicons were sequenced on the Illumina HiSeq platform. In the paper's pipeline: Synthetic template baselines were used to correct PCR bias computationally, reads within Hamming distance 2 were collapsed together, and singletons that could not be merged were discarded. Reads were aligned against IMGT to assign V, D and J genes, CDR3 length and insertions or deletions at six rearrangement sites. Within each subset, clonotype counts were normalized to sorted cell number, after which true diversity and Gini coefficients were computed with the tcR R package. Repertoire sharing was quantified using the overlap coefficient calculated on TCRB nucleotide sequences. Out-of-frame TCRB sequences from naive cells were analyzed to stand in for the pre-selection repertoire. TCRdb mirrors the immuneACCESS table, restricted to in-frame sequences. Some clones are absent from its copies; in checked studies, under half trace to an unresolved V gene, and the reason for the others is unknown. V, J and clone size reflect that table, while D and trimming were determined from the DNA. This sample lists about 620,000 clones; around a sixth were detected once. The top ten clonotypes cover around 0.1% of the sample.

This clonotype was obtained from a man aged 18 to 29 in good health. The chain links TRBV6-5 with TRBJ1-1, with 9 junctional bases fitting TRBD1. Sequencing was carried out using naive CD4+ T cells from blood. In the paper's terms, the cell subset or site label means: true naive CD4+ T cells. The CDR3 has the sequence CASSKGQGTEAFF. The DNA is TGTGCCAGCAGTAAGGGACAGGGCACTGAAGCTTTCTTT.